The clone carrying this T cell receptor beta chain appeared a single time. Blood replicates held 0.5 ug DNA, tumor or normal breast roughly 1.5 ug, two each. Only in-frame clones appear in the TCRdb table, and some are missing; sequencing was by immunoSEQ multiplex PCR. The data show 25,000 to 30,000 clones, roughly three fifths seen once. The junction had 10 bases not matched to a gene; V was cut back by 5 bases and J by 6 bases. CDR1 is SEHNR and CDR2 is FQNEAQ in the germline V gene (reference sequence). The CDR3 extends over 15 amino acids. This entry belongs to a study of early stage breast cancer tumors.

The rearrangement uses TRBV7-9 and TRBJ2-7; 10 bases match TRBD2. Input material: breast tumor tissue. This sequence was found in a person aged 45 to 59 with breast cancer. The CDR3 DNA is TGTGCCAGCAGCCTGGAGAGCGGGAGGGTGGTCGAGCAGTACTTC. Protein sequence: CASSLESGRVVEQYF. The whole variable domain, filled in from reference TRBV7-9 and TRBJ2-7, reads DTGVSQNPRHKITKRGQNVTFRCDPISEHNRLYWYRQTLGQGPEFLTYFQNEAQLEKSRLLSDRFSAERPKGSFSTLEIQRTEQGDSAMYLCASSLESGRVVEQYFGPGTRLTVT.